This T cell receptor beta chain was found in a study of T cell responses to AZD1222 COVID-19 vaccine. Study findings and constraints: Unmutated variant regions are reportedly the target of nearly half of TCRs that are spike-specific.

Details on this clone: Its antigen is not identified.

Produced via immunoSEQ multiplex PCR; TCRdb's table is partial and in-frame only. The repertoire holds roughly 56,000 clones, with around 85% as singletons. CDR3 size: 15 residues. The germline V gene has CDR1 MDHEN and CDR2 SYDVKM. V lost 1 base and J 4 bases, leaving 13 bases between the germline ends. V usage is TRBV28 and J usage is TRBJ1-2, with a weak D call TRBD1 (5 bases). Sequencing used peripheral blood, obtained 28 days after the second AZD1222 dose. The receptor's source is an adult who received the AZD1222 COVID-19 vaccine. Here the CDR3 reads CASSLLGGVGYGYTF. The CDR3 nucleotides are TGTGCCAGCAGTTTATTGGGGGGAGTAGGCTATGGCTACACCTTC.